This T cell receptor beta chain was identified in a study of cytomegalovirus exposure and HLA in healthy donors. The PCR made use of 60 Vbeta and 13 Jbeta primers. The protocol was immunoSEQ multiplex PCR, while the TCRdb copy is restricted to in-frame clones and leaves out a portion. Of roughly 250,000 clones listed, roughly four fifths are singletons. The CDR3 is 13 amino acids. The germline V gene has CDR1 SGHTA and CDR2 FQGNSA. V lost 5 bases to trimming and J lost 5 bases; unmatched junction nucleotides: 5. Study-level findings and limits: Analysis was carried out at a later point, and it linked a missense DCLRE1C variant to TCR beta V- and J-gene trimming.

Regarding this clone: Its matching antigen is unknown.

Sequenced sample: PBMCs. This TCR was recovered from a middle-aged woman in good health and CMV-seropositive. The V call is TRBV7-2, the J call TRBJ1-1; 7 nucleotides align to TRBD1. The CDR3 here is CASSMTGLTEAFF. The CDR3 DNA sequence: TGTGCCAGCAGCATGACAGGGTTAACTGAAGCTTTCTTT. Looking up the rest from reference TRBV7-2 and TRBJ1-1 gives the full variable domain: GAGVSQSPSNKVTEKGKDVELRCDPISGHTALYWYRQSLGQGLEFLIYFQGNSAPDKSGLPSDRFSAERTGGSVSTLTIQRTQQEDSAVYLCASSMTGLTEAFFGQGTRLTVV.